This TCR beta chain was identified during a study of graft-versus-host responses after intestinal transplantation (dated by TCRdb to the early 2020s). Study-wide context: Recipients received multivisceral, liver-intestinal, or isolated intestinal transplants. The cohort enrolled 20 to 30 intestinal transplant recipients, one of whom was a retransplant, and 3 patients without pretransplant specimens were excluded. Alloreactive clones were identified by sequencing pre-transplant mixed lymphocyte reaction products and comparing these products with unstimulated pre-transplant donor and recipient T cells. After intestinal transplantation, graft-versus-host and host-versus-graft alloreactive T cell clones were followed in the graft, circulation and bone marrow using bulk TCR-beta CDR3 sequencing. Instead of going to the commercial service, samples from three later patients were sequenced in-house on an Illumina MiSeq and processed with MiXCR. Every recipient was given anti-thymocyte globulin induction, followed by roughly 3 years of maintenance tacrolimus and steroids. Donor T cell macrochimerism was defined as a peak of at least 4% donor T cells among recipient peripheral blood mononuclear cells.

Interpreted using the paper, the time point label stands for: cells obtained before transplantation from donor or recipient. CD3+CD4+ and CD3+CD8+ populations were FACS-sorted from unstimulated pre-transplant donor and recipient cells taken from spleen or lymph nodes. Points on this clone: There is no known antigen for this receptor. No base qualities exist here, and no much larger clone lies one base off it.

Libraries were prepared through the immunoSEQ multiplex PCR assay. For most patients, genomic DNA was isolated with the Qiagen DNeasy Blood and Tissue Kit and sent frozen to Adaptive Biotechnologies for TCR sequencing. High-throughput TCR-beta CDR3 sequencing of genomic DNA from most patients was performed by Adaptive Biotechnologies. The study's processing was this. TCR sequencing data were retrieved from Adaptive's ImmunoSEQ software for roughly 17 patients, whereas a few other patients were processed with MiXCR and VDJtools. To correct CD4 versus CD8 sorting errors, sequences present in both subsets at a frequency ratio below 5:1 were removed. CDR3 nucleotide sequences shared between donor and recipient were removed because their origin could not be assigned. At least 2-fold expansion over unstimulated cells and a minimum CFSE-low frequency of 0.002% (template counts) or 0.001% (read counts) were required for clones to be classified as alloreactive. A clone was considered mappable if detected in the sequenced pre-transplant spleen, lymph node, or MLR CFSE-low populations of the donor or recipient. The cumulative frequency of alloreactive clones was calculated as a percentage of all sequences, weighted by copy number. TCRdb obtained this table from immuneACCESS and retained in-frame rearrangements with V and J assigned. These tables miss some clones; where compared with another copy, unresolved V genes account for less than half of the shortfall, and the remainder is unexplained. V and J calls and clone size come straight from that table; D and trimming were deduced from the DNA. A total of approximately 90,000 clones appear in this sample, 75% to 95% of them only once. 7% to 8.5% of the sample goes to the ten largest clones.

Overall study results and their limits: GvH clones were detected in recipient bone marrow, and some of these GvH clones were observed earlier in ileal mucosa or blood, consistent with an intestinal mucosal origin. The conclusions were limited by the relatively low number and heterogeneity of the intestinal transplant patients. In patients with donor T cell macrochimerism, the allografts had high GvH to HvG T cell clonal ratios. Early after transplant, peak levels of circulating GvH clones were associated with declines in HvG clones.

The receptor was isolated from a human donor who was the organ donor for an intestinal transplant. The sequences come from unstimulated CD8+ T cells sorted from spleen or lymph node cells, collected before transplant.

The DNA reads TGTGCCAGCAGTTTAGGCGAAAGGGTGAACACTGAAGCTTTCTTT. It is translated as CASSLGERVNTEAFF. The V gene is TRBV27 and the J gene is TRBJ1-1, with the D gene uncertain. The CDR3 runs 15 amino acids, cysteine and phenylalanine included. This entry keeps only the CDR3 DNA: 45 bases, framed from base 1. The germline V gene (reference sequence) provides CDR1 MNHEY and CDR2 SMNVEV. Trimming at the junction amounts to 2 bases on V and 0 bases on J, and the germline ends lie 10 bases apart.